This TCR beta chain originates from a study of blood T cell repertoires in COVID-19 (dated by TCRdb to 2020 to 2022). Notes on the research overall: The collaborator samples originated in the United States, Italy and Spain and spanned the acute and convalescent phases of COVID-19. Where available, HLA class I and class II types were obtained from metadata supplied by the sample provider rather than from assay-based typing. Sample metadata almost always included a de-identified subject ID, COVID-19 status, age in years and sex. Samples were obtained from the ongoing ImmuneRACE study (first 160 participants) and from over 1,000 subjects provided by 6 global collaborators. The material from the prospective study consisted of cDNA or gDNA derived from T cells, B-cell-depleted T cells, or PBMCs. Deeply sampled blood TCRbeta repertoires from subjects exposed to, actively infected with, or recovered from COVID-19 were included in the dataset. A freely available public database, intended as a resource for researchers studying the immune response to SARS-CoV-2, is where the repertoires were released. Overall results and qualifications from the work: How much clinical and demographic metadata was included differed by source and by participant, and the metadata was provided uncurated.

Each collaborating institution followed its own protocols to collect whole blood in K2EDTA tubes. Collaborator samples were shipped for TCRbeta analysis as frozen whole blood, isolated PBMCs, or DNA extracted from either sample type. TCRbeta CDR3 regions were amplified from genomic DNA using the immunoSEQ Assay, a bias-controlled multiplex PCR. In the original analysis: Nucleated cell counts per sample were estimated from amplification of reference gene primers within the assay. To quantify the absolute abundance of each unique TCRbeta CDR3 rearrangement, sequence reads were collapsed and filtered. Productive Simpson clonality was computed per sample as the square root of Simpson's diversity index over productive rearrangements. TCRdb holds this immuneACCESS table with in-frame rearrangements only. Some clones are missing; in checked studies, unresolved V genes explain under half, and the rest has no known cause. The DNA was the basis for D and trimming; V, J and clone size are from that table. This sample gives about 62,000 clones in total; around nine tenths of them show up just once. The top ten hold 0.9% to 1.2% of the sample.

Concerning this clone: Its antigen is currently not known. Qualities for individual bases were not recorded, and no much larger clone is one base off.

CDR1 and CDR2, per the germline V gene, are SQVTM and ANQGSEA. V and J are trimmed by 5 bases and 1 base, and the gene matches miss 2 bases of the junction. The CDR3, from cysteine to phenylalanine, totals 12 residues. The kept DNA is CDR3 alone, 36 bases in frame from the first base. Recombination connected TRBV29-1 to TRBJ2-7; 7 of the junction bases match TRBD1. Sequenced sample: peripheral blood. The TCR was taken from a man between 70 and 80 years old with acute or convalescent COVID-19. At the DNA level, the sequence is TGCAGCGTTAGGGACAGTTCCTACGAGCAGTACTTC. Its translation is CSVRDSSYEQYF.